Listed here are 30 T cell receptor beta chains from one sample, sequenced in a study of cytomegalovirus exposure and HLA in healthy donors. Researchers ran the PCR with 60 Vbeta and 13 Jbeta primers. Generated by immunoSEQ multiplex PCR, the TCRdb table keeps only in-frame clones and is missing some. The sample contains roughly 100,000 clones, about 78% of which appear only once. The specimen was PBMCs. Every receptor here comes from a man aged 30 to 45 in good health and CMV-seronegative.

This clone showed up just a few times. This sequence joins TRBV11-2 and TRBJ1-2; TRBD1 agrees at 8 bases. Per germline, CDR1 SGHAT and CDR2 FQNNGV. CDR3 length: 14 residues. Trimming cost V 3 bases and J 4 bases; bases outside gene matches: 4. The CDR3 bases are TGTGCCAGCAGCTTCGGACAGGGCGCCTATGGCTACACCTTC. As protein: CASSFGQGAYGYTF.

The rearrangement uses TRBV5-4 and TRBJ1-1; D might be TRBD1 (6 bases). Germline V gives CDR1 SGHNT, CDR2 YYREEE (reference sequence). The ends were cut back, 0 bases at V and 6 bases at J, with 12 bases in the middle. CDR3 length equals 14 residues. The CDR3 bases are TGTGCCAGCAGCTTGGCCACGGCAGGGGCTGAAGCTTTCTTT. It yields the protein CASSLATAGAEAFF.

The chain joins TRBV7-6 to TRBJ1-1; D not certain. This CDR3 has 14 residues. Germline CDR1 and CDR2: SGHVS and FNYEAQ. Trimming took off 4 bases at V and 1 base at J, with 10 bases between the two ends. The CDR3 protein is CASSSTQQNTEAFF. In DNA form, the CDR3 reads TGTGCCAGCAGCTCGACTCAACAGAACACTGAAGCTTTCTTT.

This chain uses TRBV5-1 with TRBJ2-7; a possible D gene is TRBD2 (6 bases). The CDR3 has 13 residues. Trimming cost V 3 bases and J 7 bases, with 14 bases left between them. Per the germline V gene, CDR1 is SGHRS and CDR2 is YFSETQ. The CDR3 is CASSWKAAGEQYF. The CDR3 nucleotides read TGCGCCAGCAGCTGGAAGGCGGCGGGAGAGCAGTACTTC.

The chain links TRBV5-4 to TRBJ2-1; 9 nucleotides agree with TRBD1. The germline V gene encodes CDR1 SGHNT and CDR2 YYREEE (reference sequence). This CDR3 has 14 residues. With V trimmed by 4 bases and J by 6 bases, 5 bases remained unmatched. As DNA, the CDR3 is TGTGCCAGCAGCGCCGGACAGGGGATCAATGAGCAGTTCTTC. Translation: CASSAGQGINEQFF.

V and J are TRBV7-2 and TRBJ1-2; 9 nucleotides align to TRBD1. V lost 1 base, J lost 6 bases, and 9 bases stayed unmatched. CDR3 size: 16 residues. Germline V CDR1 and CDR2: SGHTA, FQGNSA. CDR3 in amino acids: CASSLDAWDRVHGYTF. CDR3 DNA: TGTGCCAGCAGCTTAGATGCGTGGGACAGGGTGCATGGCTACACCTTC.

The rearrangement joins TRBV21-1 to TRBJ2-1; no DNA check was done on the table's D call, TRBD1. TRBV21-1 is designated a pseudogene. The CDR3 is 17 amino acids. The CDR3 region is CASSTPQGQRAYNEQFF. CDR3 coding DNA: TGTGCCAGCAGCACCCCGCAGGGACAGCGGGCCTACAATGAGCAGTTCTTC.

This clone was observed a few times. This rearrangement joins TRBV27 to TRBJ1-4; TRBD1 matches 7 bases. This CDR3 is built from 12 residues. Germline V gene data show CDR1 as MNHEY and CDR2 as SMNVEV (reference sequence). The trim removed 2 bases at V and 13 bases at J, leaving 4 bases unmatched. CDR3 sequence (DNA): TGTGCCAGCAGTTTAACAGGGGCTGTACTGTTTTTT. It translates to CASSLTGAVLFF.

The CDR3 nucleotides are TGTGCCAGCAGTTTTTTAGGGAGCACCGGGGAGCTGTTTTTT. Translation gives CASSFLGSTGELFF. This rearrangement joins TRBV27 to TRBJ2-2; D is possibly TRBD2 (5 bases). Deletions cut 3 bases from V and 4 bases from J, with 9 bases between. Germline CDR1 and CDR2: MNHEY and SMNVEV (reference sequence). The CDR3 runs 14 residues.

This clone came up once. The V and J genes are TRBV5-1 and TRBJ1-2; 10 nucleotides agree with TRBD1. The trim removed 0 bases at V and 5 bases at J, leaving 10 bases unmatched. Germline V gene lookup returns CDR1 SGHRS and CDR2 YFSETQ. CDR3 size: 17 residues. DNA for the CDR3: TGCGCCAGCAGCTTGGATGGGCGGGACAGGGGATGGTATGGCTACACCTTC. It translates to CASSLDGRDRGWYGYTF.

The DNA for the CDR3 is TGTGCCTGCGGGGGACACGGTTATTACGAGCAGTACTTC. Its protein is CACGGHGYYEQYF. The chain carries TRBV6-1 and TRBJ2-7, with D possibly matching TRBD2 (7 bases). Trimming left V 11 bases short and J 4 bases short, with 18 bases between. Germline V gene sequence: CDR1 MNHNS, CDR2 SASEGT. The CDR3 covers 13 residues.

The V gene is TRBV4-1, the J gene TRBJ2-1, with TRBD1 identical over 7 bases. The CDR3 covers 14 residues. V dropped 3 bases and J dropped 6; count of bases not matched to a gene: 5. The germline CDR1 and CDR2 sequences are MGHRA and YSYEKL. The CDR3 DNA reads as TGCGCCAGCAGCCAGCCAGGACAGGCCAATGAGCAGTTCTTC. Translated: CASSQPGQANEQFF.

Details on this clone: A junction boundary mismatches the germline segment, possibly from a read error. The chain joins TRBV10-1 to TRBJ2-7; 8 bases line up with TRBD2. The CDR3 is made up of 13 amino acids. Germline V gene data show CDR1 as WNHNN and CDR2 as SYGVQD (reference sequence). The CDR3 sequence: CASSDSTSDPESF. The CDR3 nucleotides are TGCGCCAGCAGTGATTCGACTAGCGATCCCGAGAGCTTC.

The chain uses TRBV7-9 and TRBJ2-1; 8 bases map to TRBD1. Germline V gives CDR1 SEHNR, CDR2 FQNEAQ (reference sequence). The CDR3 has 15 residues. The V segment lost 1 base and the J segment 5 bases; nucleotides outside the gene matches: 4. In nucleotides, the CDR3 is TGTGCCAGCAGCTTAGTTCGGGACAGGCACAATGAGCAGTTCTTC. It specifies CASSLVRDRHNEQFF.

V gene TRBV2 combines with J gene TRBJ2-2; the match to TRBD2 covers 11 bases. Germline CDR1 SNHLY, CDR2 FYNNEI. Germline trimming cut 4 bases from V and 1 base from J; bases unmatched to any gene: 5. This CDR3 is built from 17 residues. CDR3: CASSVTSGSGNTGELFF. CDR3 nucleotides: TGTGCCAGCAGTGTTACTAGCGGGAGTGGGAACACCGGGGAGCTGTTTTTT.

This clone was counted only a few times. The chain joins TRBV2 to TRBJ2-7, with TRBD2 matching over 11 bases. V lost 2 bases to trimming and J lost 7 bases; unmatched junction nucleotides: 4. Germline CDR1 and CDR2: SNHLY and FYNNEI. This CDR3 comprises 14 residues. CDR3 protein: CASSELPSGGEQYF. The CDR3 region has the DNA TGTGCCAGCAGTGAACTTCCTAGCGGGGGGGAGCAGTACTTC.

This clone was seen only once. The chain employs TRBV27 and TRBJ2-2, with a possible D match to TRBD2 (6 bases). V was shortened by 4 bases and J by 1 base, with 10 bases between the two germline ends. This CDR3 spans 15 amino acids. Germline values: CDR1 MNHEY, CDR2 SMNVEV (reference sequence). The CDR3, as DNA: TGTGCCAGCAGTTCACGACTAGAGAACACCGGGGAGCTGTTTTTT. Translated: CASSSRLENTGELFF.

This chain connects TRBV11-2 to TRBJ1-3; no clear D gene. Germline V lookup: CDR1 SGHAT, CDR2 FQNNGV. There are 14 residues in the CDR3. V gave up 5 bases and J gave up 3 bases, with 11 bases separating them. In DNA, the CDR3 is TGTGCCAGCAGCCCCGCCGGGGTTGGAAACACCATATATTTT. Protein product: CASSPAGVGNTIYF.

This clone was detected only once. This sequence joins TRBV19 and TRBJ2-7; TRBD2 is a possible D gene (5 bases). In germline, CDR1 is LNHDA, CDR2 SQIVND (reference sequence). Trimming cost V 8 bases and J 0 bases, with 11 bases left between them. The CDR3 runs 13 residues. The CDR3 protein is CASRPRGSYEQYF. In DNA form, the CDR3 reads TGTGCCAGTCGACCCCGGGGCTCCTACGAGCAGTACTTC.

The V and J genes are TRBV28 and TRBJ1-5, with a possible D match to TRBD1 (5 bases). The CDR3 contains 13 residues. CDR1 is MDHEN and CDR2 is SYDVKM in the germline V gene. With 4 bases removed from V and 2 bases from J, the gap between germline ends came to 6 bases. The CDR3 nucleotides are TGTGCCAGCAGTTCCAGGGGCAATCAGCCCCAGCATTTT. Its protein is CASSSRGNQPQHF.

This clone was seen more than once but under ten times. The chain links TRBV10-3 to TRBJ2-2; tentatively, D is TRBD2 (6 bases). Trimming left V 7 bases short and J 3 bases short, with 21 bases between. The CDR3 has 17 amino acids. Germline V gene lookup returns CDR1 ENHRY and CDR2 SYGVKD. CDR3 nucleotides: TGTGCCATCAATTTCGAGGAGGGGAGGCTTGACACCGGGGAGCTGTTTTTT. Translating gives CAINFEEGRLDTGELFF.

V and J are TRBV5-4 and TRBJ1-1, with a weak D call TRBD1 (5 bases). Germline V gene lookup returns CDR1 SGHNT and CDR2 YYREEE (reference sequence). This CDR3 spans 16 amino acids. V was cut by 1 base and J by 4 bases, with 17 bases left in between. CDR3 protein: CASSLTSGLFFTEAFF. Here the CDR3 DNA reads TGTGCCAGCAGCTTGACGTCAGGGCTTTTTTTCACTGAAGCTTTCTTT. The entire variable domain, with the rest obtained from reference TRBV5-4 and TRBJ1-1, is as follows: ETGVTQSPTHLIKTRGQQVTLRCSSQSGHNTVSWYQQALGQGPQFIFQYYREEENGRGNFPPRFSGLQFPNYSSELNVNALELDDSALYLCASSLTSGLFFTEAFFGQGTRLTVV.

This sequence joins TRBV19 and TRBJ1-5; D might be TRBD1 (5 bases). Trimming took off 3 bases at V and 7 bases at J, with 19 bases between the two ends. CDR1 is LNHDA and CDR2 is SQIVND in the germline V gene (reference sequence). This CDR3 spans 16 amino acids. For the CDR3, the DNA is TGTGCCAGTAGTATTTGGGCAGGGAGGCCTCACCAGCCCCAGCATTTT. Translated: CASSIWAGRPHQPQHF.

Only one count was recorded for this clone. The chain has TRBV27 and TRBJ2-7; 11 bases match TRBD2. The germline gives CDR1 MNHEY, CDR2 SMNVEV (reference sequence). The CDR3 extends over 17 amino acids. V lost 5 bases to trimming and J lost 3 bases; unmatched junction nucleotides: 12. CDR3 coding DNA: TGTGCCAGCAGTCCCCGGGGGATAGCGGGAGGGAGCTACGAGCAGTACTTC. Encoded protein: CASSPRGIAGGSYEQYF.

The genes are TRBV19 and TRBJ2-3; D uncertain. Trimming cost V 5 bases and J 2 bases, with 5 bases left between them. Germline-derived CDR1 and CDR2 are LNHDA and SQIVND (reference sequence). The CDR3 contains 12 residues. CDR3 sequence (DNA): TGTGCCAGTAGTCCCAACACAGATACGCAGTATTTT. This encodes CASSPNTDTQYF.

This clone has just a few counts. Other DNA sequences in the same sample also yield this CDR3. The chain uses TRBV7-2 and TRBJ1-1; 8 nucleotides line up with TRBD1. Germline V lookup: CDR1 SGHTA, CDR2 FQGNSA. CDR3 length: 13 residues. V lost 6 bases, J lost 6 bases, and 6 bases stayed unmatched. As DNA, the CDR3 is TGTGCCAGCAGACTAGACAGGGGAGCTGAAGCTTTCTTT. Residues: CASRLDRGAEAFF.

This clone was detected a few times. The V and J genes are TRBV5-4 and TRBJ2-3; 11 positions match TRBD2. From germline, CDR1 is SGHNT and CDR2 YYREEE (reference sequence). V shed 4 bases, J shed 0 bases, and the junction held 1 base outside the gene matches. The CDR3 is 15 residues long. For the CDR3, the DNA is TGTGCCAGCAGCCGGACTAGCGGGAGCACAGATACGCAGTATTTT. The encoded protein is CASSRTSGSTDTQYF.

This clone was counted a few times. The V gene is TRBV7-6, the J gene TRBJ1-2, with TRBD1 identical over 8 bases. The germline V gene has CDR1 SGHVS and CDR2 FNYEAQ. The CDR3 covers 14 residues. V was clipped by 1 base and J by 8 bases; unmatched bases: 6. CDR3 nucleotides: TGTGCCAGCAGCTTAGATCCAGGGGGCGAAGGCTACACCTTC. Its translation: CASSLDPGGEGYTF.

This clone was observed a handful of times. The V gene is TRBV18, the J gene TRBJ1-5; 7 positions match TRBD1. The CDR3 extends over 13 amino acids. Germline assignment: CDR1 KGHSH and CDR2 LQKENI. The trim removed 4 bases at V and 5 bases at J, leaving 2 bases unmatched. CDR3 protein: CASSRDRDQPQHF. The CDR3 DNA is TGTGCCAGCTCACGGGACAGAGATCAGCCCCAGCATTTT.

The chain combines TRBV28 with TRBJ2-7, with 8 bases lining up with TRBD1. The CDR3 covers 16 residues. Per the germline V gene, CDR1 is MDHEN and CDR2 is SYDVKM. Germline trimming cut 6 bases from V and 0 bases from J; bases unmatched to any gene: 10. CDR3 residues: CASRPWTGSSSYEQYF. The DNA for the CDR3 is TGTGCCAGCAGGCCCTGGACAGGGAGCTCCTCCTACGAGCAGTACTTC.